Shown below are 2 T cell receptor beta chains from a single sample sequenced in a study of a mutant IDH1 vaccine in newly diagnosed glioma. Stated time point: baseline, week 1 (first vaccination visit). Sample treatment: pre-vaccination baseline after standard-of-care therapy. Profiled with immunoSEQ multiplex PCR; TCRdb holds only in-frame clones, not every one. The sample includes just under 95,000 clones, roughly four fifths of them seen just once. Sequenced material: PBMCs, taken from a glioma patient treated with radiotherapy, temozolomide or both. The origin of the receptors is a woman aged 45 to 65 with glioma.

The chain recombines TRBV6-6 with TRBJ1-2, with D perhaps TRBD1 (6 bases). The CDR3 spans 12 residues. Trimming took off 6 bases at V and 6 bases at J, with 11 bases between the two ends. Looked up from germline, CDR1 is MNHNY and CDR2 is SVGAGI (reference sequence). Here the CDR3 reads CASRPGEHGYTF. In DNA, the CDR3 is TGTGCCAGCAGACCAGGGGAGCATGGCTACACCTTC.

The chain couples TRBV29-1 to TRBJ2-2; 9 bases fit TRBD2. From germline, CDR1 is SQVTM and CDR2 ANQGSEA. Germline trimming cut 7 bases from V and 3 bases from J; bases unmatched to any gene: 3. This CDR3 contains 13 residues. The CDR3 nucleotides are TGCAGCGGGGGACTAGCTGACACCGGGGAGCTGTTTTTT. Protein: CSGGLADTGELFF.